Listed below are T cell receptor beta chains from one sample, sequenced in a study of blood T cells in healthy people across ages. One entry per CDR3 protein, called by TCRdb with MiXCR from the 5' RACE reads. This table holds about a million distinct CDR3 sequences, under 50% found once. The sequenced material came from blood. These receptors originate from a man aged 25-40 years in good health. The CDR3 runs from the conserved cysteine through the conserved F or W. A D gene is named only where the DNA matches it firmly. Only some rows state a clone size, as once, few, many or a class for expanded clones.

D gene: .
clone size: .
J gene: TRBJ1-5
V gene: TRBV25-1
CDR3 DNA: TGTGCCAGCAGTTCAGGGGAGAGCAATCAGCCCCAGCATTTT
CDR3 protein: CASSSGESNQPQHF

D gene: .
clone size: .
J gene: TRBJ2-7
V gene: TRBV21-1
CDR3 DNA: TGTGCCACCAGGGACAGGGCGAACGAGCGGTACTTC
CDR3 protein: CATRDRANERYF

D gene: TRBD2
clone size: .
J gene: TRBJ2-7
V gene: TRBV7-2
CDR3 DNA: TGTGCCAGCAGCTTAGCTAGCGGGGGGCTCTCCTACGAGCAGTACTTC
CDR3 protein: CASSLASGGLSYEQYF

D gene: .
clone size: .
J gene: TRBJ2-7
V gene: TRBV7-2
CDR3 DNA: TGTGCCAGCAGCCTGACCCTTGAGCAGTACTTC
CDR3 protein: CASSLTLEQYF

D gene: .
clone size: .
J gene: TRBJ2-5
V gene: TRBV5-1
CDR3 DNA: TGCGCCAGCAGCCAGGACAAGACGGTGACCCAGTACTTC
CDR3 protein: CASSQDKTVTQYF

D gene: .
clone size: .
J gene: TRBJ2-3
V gene: TRBV7-2
CDR3 DNA: TGTGCCAGCAGCTTCCTCGGACTTAACGGGGATACGCAGTATTTT
CDR3 protein: CASSFLGLNGDTQYF

D gene: .
clone size: few
J gene: TRBJ1-2
V gene: TRBV20-1
CDR3 DNA: TGCAGTGCTAGAGAAATGGGGATTAACTATGGCTACACCTTC
CDR3 protein: CSAREMGINYGYTF

D gene: TRBD2
clone size: .
J gene: TRBJ2-3
V gene: TRBV7-2
CDR3 DNA: TGTGCCAGCAGACATAGCGGGGGGGCCCCAGATACGCAGTATTTT
CDR3 protein: CASRHSGGAPDTQYF

D gene: .
clone size: once
J gene: TRBJ1-1
V gene: TRBV25-1
CDR3 DNA: TGTGCCAGCAGTGAGGGTACAGGGAGAAAGAACACTGAAGCTTTCTTT
CDR3 protein: CASSEGTGRKNTEAFF

D gene: TRBD2
clone size: once
J gene: TRBJ2-5
V gene: TRBV20-1
CDR3 DNA: TGCAGTGCTATCATTGCAGCGGGGGGGCTGGAGACCCAGTACTTC
CDR3 protein: CSAIIAAGGLETQYF

D gene: TRBD1
clone size: .
J gene: TRBJ2-7
V gene: TRBV7-3
CDR3 DNA: TGTGCCAGCAGCTTATCAGGGGGCGAGTCTTACGAGCAGTACTTC
CDR3 protein: CASSLSGGESYEQYF

D gene: .
clone size: .
J gene: TRBJ2-3
V gene: TRBV6-5
CDR3 DNA: TGTGCCAGCGGGGAAGGGGAGCTTTACACAGATACGCAGTATTTT
CDR3 protein: CASGEGELYTDTQYF

D gene: .
clone size: many
J gene: TRBJ1-2
V gene: TRBV5-1
CDR3 DNA: TGCGCCAGCAGCCCGGAGGCGGTGAACTATGGCTACACCTTC
CDR3 protein: CASSPEAVNYGYTF

D gene: TRBD1
clone size: .
J gene: TRBJ1-2
V gene: TRBV27
CDR3 DNA: TGTGCCAGCAGTTGGGGGACAGGGGGCAACTATGGCTGCACCTTC
CDR3 protein: CASSWGTGGNYGCTF

D gene: TRBD1
clone size: .
J gene: TRBJ1-1
V gene: TRBV5-1
CDR3 DNA: TGCGCCAGCAGCCAAACCGGACAGGTCGGCACTGAAGCTTTCTTT
CDR3 protein: CASSQTGQVGTEAFF

D gene: .
clone size: .
J gene: TRBJ2-2
V gene: TRBV29-1
CDR3 DNA: TGCAGCGCAGACACTTTCACCGGGGAGCTGTTTTTT
CDR3 protein: CSADTFTGELFF

D gene: TRBD1
clone size: .
J gene: TRBJ2-1
V gene: TRBV27
CDR3 DNA: TGTGCCAGCAGTCATCGGGACAGGGGAGGGCAGTTCTTC
CDR3 protein: CASSHRDRGGQFF

D gene: .
clone size: .
J gene: TRBJ2-2
V gene: TRBV29-1
CDR3 DNA: TGCAGCGTTGAGGGGGTCGGGGACGGGGTTAACACCGGGGAGCTGTTTTTT
CDR3 protein: CSVEGVGDGVNTGELFF

D gene: .
clone size: few
J gene: TRBJ2-7
V gene: TRBV7-9
CDR3 DNA: TGTGCCAGCAGCTCCCCGAAGGACGGTTTGCCCTACGAGCAGTACTTC
CDR3 protein: CASSSPKDGLPYEQYF

D gene: .
clone size: few
J gene: TRBJ1-4
V gene: TRBV7-9
CDR3 DNA: TGTGCCAGCAGCTTATTATCAGGTGCAACTAATGAAAAACTGTTTTTT
CDR3 protein: CASSLLSGATNEKLFF

D gene: .
clone size: .
J gene: TRBJ2-5
V gene: TRBV6-5
CDR3 DNA: TGTGCCAGCAGTCCTCCTCTAGGGGACGGAGAGACCCAGTACTTC
CDR3 protein: CASSPPLGDGETQYF

D gene: TRBD2
clone size: few
J gene: TRBJ2-3
V gene: TRBV20-1
CDR3 DNA: TGCAGTGCTAGACAGGGACTACGTAGCACAGATACGCAGTATTTT
CDR3 protein: CSARQGLRSTDTQYF

D gene: .
clone size: .
J gene: TRBJ2-1
V gene: TRBV20-1
CDR3 DNA: TGCAGTGCTAGGGTCCAGGCCTCCCTTTCCTACAATGAGCAGTTCTTC
CDR3 protein: CSARVQASLSYNEQFF

D gene: TRBD1
clone size: .
J gene: TRBJ1-2
V gene: TRBV7-3
CDR3 DNA: TGTGCCAGCAGCACGGGACAGGGGGATGGCTACACCTTC
CDR3 protein: CASSTGQGDGYTF

D gene: .
clone size: .
J gene: TRBJ2-3
V gene: TRBV6-1
CDR3 DNA: TGTGCCAGCATCACAGGAGACTCTAGCACAGATACGCAGTATTTT
CDR3 protein: CASITGDSSTDTQYF

D gene: TRBD1
clone size: few
J gene: TRBJ1-6
V gene: TRBV27
CDR3 DNA: TGTGCCAGCAGCATTGCAGGGGGCCGATCCCTCCACTTT
CDR3 protein: CASSIAGGRSLHF

D gene: TRBD1
clone size: once
J gene: TRBJ2-7
V gene: TRBV29-1
CDR3 DNA: TGCAGCGTTGAAGGGGGGACAGGGGTATACGAGCAGTACTTC
CDR3 protein: CSVEGGTGVYEQYF

D gene: .
clone size: .
J gene: TRBJ2-3
V gene: TRBV18
CDR3 DNA: TGTGCCAGCTCACCCCCGATGCGCACAGATACGCAGTATTTT
CDR3 protein: CASSPPMRTDTQYF

D gene: .
clone size: .
J gene: TRBJ1-6
V gene: TRBV7-2
CDR3 DNA: TGTGCCAGCAGCTTAAACTTCGGGGGGAGAGATTCACCCCTCCACTTT
CDR3 protein: CASSLNFGGRDSPLHF

D gene: .
clone size: .
J gene: TRBJ2-5
V gene: TRBV4-1
CDR3 DNA: TGCGCCAGCAGCCAAGAGGGGCGGAGGGGAGAGACCCAGTACTTC
CDR3 protein: CASSQEGRRGETQYF

D gene: TRBD2
clone size: .
J gene: TRBJ2-7
V gene: TRBV5-1
CDR3 DNA: TGCGCCAGCAGCTCCGCGGGTCAGCGGGGGGTCGAGCAGTACTTC
CDR3 protein: CASSSAGQRGVEQYF

D gene: .
clone size: few
J gene: TRBJ2-7
V gene: TRBV12-3/TRBV12-4
CDR3 DNA: TGTGCCAGCAGTTTAGGGGAAAACGAGCAGTACTTC
CDR3 protein: CASSLGENEQYF

D gene: .
clone size: once
J gene: TRBJ2-1
V gene: TRBV10-2
CDR3 DNA: TGCGCCAGCAGCCCTGGAGGGGATCGGGGTGAGCAGTTCTTC
CDR3 protein: CASSPGGDRGEQFF

D gene: .
clone size: .
J gene: TRBJ2-1
V gene: TRBV3-1
CDR3 DNA: TGTGCCAGCAGCCAAGTTGCTAATGAGCAGTTCTTC
CDR3 protein: CASSQVANEQFF

D gene: TRBD2
clone size: few
J gene: TRBJ2-5
V gene: TRBV7-8
CDR3 DNA: TGTGCCAGCAGCTTACGCGCGGGGGGCCCCGCATTTCAAGAGACCCAGTACTTC
CDR3 protein: CASSLRAGGPAFQETQYF

D gene: .
clone size: .
J gene: TRBJ2-3
V gene: TRBV6-1
CDR3 DNA: TGTGCCAGCAGGGAGGGACGCCACACAGATACGCAGTATTTT
CDR3 protein: CASREGRHTDTQYF

D gene: TRBD1
clone size: few
J gene: TRBJ1-6
V gene: TRBV2
CDR3 DNA: TGTGCCAGCAGTGAAGCGCTTCTCAGGACAGGGGTTAATTCACCCCTCCACTTT
CDR3 protein: CASSEALLRTGVNSPLHF

D gene: TRBD2
clone size: many
J gene: TRBJ2-1
V gene: TRBV3-1
CDR3 DNA: TGTGCCAGCAGCCGGGGACTAGCGGGGGGTAACAATGAGCAGTTCTTC
CDR3 protein: CASSRGLAGGNNEQFF

D gene: .
clone size: few
J gene: TRBJ1-2
V gene: TRBV5-1
CDR3 DNA: TGCGCCAGCAGCTTGGAACAGGGTTTTGGCTACACCTTC
CDR3 protein: CASSLEQGFGYTF

D gene: .
clone size: few
J gene: TRBJ1-6
V gene: TRBV11-1
CDR3 DNA: TGTGCCAGCAGCCCACCCCGGACGGGCCTTAATTCACCCCTCCACTTT
CDR3 protein: CASSPPRTGLNSPLHF

D gene: .
clone size: .
J gene: TRBJ1-2
V gene: TRBV12-3/TRBV12-4
CDR3 DNA: TGTGCCAGCAGTTCTCGGATCGGCTACACCTTC
CDR3 protein: CASSSRIGYTF

D gene: .
clone size: .
J gene: TRBJ1-1
V gene: TRBV7-9
CDR3 DNA: TGTGCCAGCAGCTTAGGGGGGACAAAACCGAACACTGAAGCTTTCTTT
CDR3 protein: CASSLGGTKPNTEAFF

D gene: .
clone size: .
J gene: TRBJ2-3
V gene: TRBV20-1
CDR3 DNA: TGCAGTTCTTCTGGGGAGTCGTGGGGTACGCAGTATTTT
CDR3 protein: CSSSGESWGTQYF

D gene: .
clone size: once
J gene: TRBJ2-7
V gene: TRBV24-1
CDR3 DNA: TGTGCCACCAGTGATCCTCGACAGAGAAGCTACGAGCAGTACTTC
CDR3 protein: CATSDPRQRSYEQYF

D gene: TRBD2
clone size: .
J gene: TRBJ2-3
V gene: TRBV28
CDR3 DNA: TGTGCCAGCAGACTTAAGCGGGGGGGCGCAGATACGCAGTATTTT
CDR3 protein: CASRLKRGGADTQYF

D gene: TRBD1
clone size: .
J gene: TRBJ2-7
V gene: TRBV5-5
CDR3 DNA: TGTGCCAGCAGCTTTGTACAGGGGGGAACCTACGAGCAGTACTTC
CDR3 protein: CASSFVQGGTYEQYF

D gene: .
clone size: .
J gene: TRBJ1-5
V gene: TRBV27
CDR3 DNA: TGTGCCAGCAGTTTAGTGTGGGTGCAGGGCAATCAGCCCCAGCATTTT
CDR3 protein: CASSLVWVQGNQPQHF

D gene: TRBD2
clone size: .
J gene: TRBJ2-1
V gene: TRBV20-1
CDR3 DNA: TGCAGTGCTAGACGGCGGGGGGCTCACAATGAGCAGTTCTTC
CDR3 protein: CSARRRGAHNEQFF

D gene: .
clone size: .
J gene: TRBJ1-5
V gene: TRBV20-1
CDR3 DNA: TGCAGTGCTAGTGATTGGGCGACCGACGGGGGCAATCAGCCCCAGCATTTT
CDR3 protein: CSASDWATDGGNQPQHF

D gene: .
clone size: few
J gene: TRBJ2-2
V gene: TRBV14
CDR3 DNA: TGTGCCAGCAGCCCCCTCCCGCAGATCTCGAACACCGGGGAGCTGTTTTTT
CDR3 protein: CASSPLPQISNTGELFF

D gene: TRBD2
clone size: .
J gene: TRBJ2-5
V gene: TRBV6-5
CDR3 DNA: TGTGCCAGCAGCTTTCGGACTAGCCAAGAGACCCAGTACTTC
CDR3 protein: CASSFRTSQETQYF

D gene: TRBD1
clone size: .
J gene: TRBJ1-1
V gene: TRBV5-1
CDR3 DNA: TGCGCCTCTTTTGTGGGTACAGGGGCATACACTGAAGCTTTCTTT
CDR3 protein: CASFVGTGAYTEAFF

D gene: .
clone size: .
J gene: TRBJ2-1
V gene: TRBV21-1
CDR3 DNA: TGTGCCAGCAGCAAAGCTCCCTACAATGAGCAGTTCTTC
CDR3 protein: CASSKAPYNEQFF

D gene: .
clone size: few
J gene: TRBJ2-7
V gene: TRBV10-3
CDR3 DNA: TGTGCCATAGGGACAATCTCCTACGAGCAGTACTTC
CDR3 protein: CAIGTISYEQYF

D gene: .
clone size: .
J gene: TRBJ1-2
V gene: TRBV12-3/TRBV12-4
CDR3 DNA: TGTGCCAGCAGTTTAAACAGGGTTGCCGGCTACACCTTC
CDR3 protein: CASSLNRVAGYTF

D gene: .
clone size: .
J gene: TRBJ1-3
V gene: TRBV4-3
CDR3 DNA: TGCGCCAGCGCTATCTCCAGGGAGTCCGCTGGAAACACCATATATTTT
CDR3 protein: CASAISRESAGNTIYF

D gene: .
clone size: .
J gene: TRBJ2-7
V gene: TRBV6-5
CDR3 DNA: TGTGCCAGCAGTGACTCGCACAGCTCCTACGAGCAGTACTTC
CDR3 protein: CASSDSHSSYEQYF

D gene: .
clone size: .
J gene: TRBJ2-6
V gene: TRBV20-1
CDR3 DNA: TGCAGCTCCGACTCCGGGTACTCTGGGGCCAACGTCCTGACTTTC
CDR3 protein: CSSDSGYSGANVLTF